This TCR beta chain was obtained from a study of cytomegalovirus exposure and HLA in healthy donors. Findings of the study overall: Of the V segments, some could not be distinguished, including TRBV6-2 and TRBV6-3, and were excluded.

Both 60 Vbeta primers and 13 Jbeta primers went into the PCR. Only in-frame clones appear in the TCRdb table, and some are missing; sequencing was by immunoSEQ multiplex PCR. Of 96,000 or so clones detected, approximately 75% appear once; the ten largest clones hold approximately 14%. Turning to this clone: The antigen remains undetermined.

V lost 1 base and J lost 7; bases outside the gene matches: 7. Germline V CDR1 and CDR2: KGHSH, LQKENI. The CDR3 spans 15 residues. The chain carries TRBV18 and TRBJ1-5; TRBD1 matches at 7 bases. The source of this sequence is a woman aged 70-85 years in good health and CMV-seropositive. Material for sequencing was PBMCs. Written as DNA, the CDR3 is TGTGCCAGCTCACCACTAGGGACAGAGGGGCAGCCCCAGCATTTT. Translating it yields CASSPLGTEGQPQHF.